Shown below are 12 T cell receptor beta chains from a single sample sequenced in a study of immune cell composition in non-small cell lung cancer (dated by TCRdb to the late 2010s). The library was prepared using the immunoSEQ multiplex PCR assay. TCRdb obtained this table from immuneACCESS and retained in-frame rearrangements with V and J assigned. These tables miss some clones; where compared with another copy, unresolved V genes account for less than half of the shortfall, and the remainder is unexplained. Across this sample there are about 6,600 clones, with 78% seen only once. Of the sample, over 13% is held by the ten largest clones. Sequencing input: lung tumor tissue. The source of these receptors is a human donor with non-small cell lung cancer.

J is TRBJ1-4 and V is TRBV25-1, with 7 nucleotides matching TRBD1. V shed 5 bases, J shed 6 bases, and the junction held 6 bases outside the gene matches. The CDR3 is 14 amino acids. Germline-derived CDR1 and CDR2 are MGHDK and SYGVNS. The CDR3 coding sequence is TGTGCCAGCAGTTCCCGGACAGGCTATGAAAAACTGTTTTTT. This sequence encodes CASSSRTGYEKLFF.

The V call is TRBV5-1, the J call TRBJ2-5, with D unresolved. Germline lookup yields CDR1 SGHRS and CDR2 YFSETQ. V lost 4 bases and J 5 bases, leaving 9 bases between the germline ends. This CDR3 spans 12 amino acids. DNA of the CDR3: TGCGCCAGCAGCCCCCAGGCGGAGACCCAGTACTTC. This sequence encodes CASSPQAETQYF.

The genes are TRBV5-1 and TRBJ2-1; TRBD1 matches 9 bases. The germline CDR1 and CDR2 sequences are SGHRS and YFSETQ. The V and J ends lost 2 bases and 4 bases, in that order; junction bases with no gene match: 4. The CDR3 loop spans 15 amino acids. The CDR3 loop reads CASSFSGTGYNEQFF. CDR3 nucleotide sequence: TGCGCCAGCAGCTTCTCCGGGACAGGGTACAATGAGCAGTTCTTC.

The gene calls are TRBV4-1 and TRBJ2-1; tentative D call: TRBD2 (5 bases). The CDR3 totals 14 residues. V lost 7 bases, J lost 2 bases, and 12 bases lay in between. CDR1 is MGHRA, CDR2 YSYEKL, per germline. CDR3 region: CASKGLPPYNEQFF. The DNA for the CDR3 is TGCGCCAGCAAAGGACTCCCTCCCTACAATGAGCAGTTCTTC.

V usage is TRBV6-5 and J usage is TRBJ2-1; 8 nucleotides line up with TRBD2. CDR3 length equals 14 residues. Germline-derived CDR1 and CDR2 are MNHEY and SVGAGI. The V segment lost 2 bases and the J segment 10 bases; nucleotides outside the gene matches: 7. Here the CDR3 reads CASSYGLARGEQFF. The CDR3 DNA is TGTGCCAGCAGTTACGGACTAGCTAGGGGAGAGCAGTTCTTC.

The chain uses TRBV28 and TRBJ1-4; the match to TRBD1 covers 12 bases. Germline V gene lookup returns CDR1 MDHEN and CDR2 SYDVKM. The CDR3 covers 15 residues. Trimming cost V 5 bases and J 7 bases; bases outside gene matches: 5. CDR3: CASSTGTGGVEKLFF. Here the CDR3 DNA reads TGTGCCAGCAGTACTGGGACAGGGGGCGTTGAAAAACTGTTTTTT.

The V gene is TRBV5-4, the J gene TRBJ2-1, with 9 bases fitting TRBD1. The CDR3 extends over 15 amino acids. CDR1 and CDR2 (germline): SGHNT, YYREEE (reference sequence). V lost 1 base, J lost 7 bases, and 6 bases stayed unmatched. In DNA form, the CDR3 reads TGTGCCAGCAGCTTGACCGGGACAGGGACGAATGAGCAGTTCTTC. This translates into CASSLTGTGTNEQFF.

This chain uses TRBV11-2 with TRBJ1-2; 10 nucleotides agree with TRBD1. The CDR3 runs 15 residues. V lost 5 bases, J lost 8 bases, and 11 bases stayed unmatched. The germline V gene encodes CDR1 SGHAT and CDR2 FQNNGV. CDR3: CASSPRQGANLGYTF. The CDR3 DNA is TGTGCCAGCAGCCCGAGACAGGGGGCGAATCTCGGCTACACCTTC.

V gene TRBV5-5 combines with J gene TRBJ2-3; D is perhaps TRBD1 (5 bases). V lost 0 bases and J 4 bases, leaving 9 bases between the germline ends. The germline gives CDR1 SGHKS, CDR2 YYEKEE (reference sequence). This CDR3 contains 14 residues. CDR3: CASSLGQGPDTQYF. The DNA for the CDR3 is TGTGCCAGCAGCTTGGGGCAGGGTCCAGATACGCAGTATTTT.

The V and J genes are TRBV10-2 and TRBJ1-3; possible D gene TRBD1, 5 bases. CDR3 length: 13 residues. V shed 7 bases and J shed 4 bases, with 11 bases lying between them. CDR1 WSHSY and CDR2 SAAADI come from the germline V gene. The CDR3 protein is CASTGLQGNTIYF. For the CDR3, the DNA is TGCGCCAGCACAGGGTTGCAGGGAAACACCATATATTTT.

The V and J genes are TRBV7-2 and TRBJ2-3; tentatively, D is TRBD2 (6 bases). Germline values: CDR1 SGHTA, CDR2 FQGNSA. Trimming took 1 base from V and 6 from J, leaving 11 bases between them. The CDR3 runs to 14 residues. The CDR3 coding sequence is TGTGCCAGCAGCTTAGGGCAAGGAGGGGATACGCAGTATTTT. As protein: CASSLGQGGDTQYF. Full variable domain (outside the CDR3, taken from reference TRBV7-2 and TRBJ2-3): GAGVSQSPSNKVTEKGKDVELRCDPISGHTALYWYRQSLGQGLEFLIYFQGNSAPDKSGLPSDRFSAERTGGSVSTLTIQRTQQEDSAVYLCASSLGQGGDTQYFGPGTRLTVL.

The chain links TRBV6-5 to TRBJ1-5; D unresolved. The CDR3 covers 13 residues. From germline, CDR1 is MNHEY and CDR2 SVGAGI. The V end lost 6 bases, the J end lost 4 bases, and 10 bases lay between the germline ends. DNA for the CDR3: TGTGCCAGCAGCCTCCTTACAAATCAGCCCCAGCATTTT. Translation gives CASSLLTNQPQHF.